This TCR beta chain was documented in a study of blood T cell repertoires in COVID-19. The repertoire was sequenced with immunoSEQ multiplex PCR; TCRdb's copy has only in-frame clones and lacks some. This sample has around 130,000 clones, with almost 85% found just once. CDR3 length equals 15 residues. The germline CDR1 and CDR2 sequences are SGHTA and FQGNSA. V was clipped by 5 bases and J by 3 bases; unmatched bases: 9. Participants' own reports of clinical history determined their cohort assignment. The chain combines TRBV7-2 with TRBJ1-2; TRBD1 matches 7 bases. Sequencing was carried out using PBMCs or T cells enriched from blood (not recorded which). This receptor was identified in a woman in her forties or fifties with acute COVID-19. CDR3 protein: CASSPQGDSYYGYTF. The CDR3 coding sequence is TGTGCCAGCAGCCCCCAGGGGGACAGCTACTATGGCTACACCTTC.